Here is one T cell receptor beta chain with its context. This clone's antigen is unknown. Qualities for individual bases were not recorded, and no much larger clone is one base off. The data are from a study of CD8 T cells in Susac syndrome (dated by TCRdb to the late 2010s). Looking at the study overall: Whether CD8+ T cell activation and differentiation in Susac syndrome was antigen driven was tested using repertoire sequencing. The clonality of the CD8+ T cell repertoire was compared across over 10 healthy donors, some 14 Susac syndrome patients and about 15 multiple sclerosis patients. Broad study findings and their caveats: The number of individuals in the TCR sequencing and HLA analysis was recognized as being relatively small.

RNA was extracted using the RNeasy kit, and roughly 0.5 to 1 microgram was reverse transcribed with random hexamers. TCR beta CDR3 regions were amplified with the immunoSEQ multiplex PCR assay covering 54 Vbeta and 13 Jbeta segments. To correct PCR amplification bias, a synthetic template baseline was used for both primer optimization and computational correction. From the authors' description of their analysis: Reads were assigned to V, D and J genes according to IMGT and analyzed in immunoSEQ Analyzer, with only productive sequences retained. Clonality was calculated as one minus the Shannon entropy normalized by log2 of the number of productive unique sequences. For each patient and control, public and private clones were evaluated among the 100 most prevalent clones. A clone was defined as Susac-specific if it was absent from the healthy and MS cohorts, from about 1,100 published viral clones and from other ImmuneACCESS disease sequences. TCRdb reworked the public reads: Q25 trimming with fastp, MiXCR clone assembly, productive beta chains retained. A single entry per CDR3 protein holds the most common genes and DNA from its merged rows. It is TCRdb's table, rather than the study itself, that gives the V and J calls and clone size. The sample records around 270,000 distinct CDR3 sequences, about nine tenths of which are singletons. Of the sample, 0.18% is held by the ten largest clones.

High-throughput TCR beta sequencing profiled peripheral blood CD8+ and CD4+ T cells from healthy donors, Susac syndrome patients and multiple sclerosis patients. The multiple sclerosis controls were treatment-naive patients whose relapsing-remitting disease, either stable or active, fulfilled the revised McDonald criteria. Bulk CD8+ and CD4+ T cells were purified by magnetic negative isolation, whereas CD8+ TEMRA cells were enriched by FACS. Blood was drawn into EDTA tubes, processed within 24 hours, and PBMCs were isolated by density gradient centrifugation. PBMCs destined for TCR sequencing were cryopreserved in liquid nitrogen and later thawed in a 37 °C water bath. Purity of sorted or isolated CD4+, CD8+ and CD8+ TEMRA cells was at least 90%. Sequencing was performed on CD8+ T cells from PBMCs. This clonotype originated in a human donor with multiple sclerosis.

The CDR3 reads CASSSWAGPPGGNQPQHF. The DNA reads TGTGCCAGCAGCTCGTGGGCGGGCCCGCCCGGGGGCAATCAGCCCCAGCATTTT. Here the chain combines TRBV7-9 and TRBJ1-5; the D gene is not confidently resolved. The germline V gene (reference sequence) specifies SEHNR as CDR1 and FQNEAQ as CDR2. Reading from cysteine to phenylalanine, the CDR3 counts 18 amino acids. The kept DNA is CDR3 alone, 54 bases in frame from the first base. Relative to germline, V is 4 bases shorter and J is 2 bases shorter, with 21 bases between their ends.